This record looks at one TCR beta chain sequence and its context. Its antigen has not been determined. One base away there is no much larger clone; base qualities are not given. TCRbeta CDR3 regions were amplified from genomic DNA by means of the immunoSEQ Assay, a bias-controlled multiplex PCR. The published analysis was carried out like this. Within the assay, amplification of reference gene primers was used to estimate how many nucleated cells each sample contained. To quantify the absolute abundance of each unique TCRbeta CDR3 rearrangement, sequence reads were collapsed and filtered. For each sample, productive Simpson clonality was calculated as the square root of Simpson's diversity index across productive rearrangements. In TCRdb, the immuneACCESS table is reduced to in-frame sequences with V and J assigned. These tables do not hold every clone; where another copy was compared, an unresolved V gene accounts for under half, and the others remain unexplained. V, J and clone size reflect that table, while D and trimming were determined from the DNA. The sample table holds around 78,000 clones, of which around four fifths were seen once. Around 9.4% of the sample is taken by the ten largest.

CDR1 and CDR2 were assigned from the germline V gene as KGHSH and LQKENI. Trimming costs V 0 bases and J 6 bases, and their ends lie 10 bases apart. CDR3 length: 14 amino acids, cysteine to phenylalanine. Only the CDR3 region is kept as DNA, spanning 42 bases read in frame from base 1. The collaborating institutions used their own protocols to collect whole blood in K2EDTA tubes. For TCRbeta analysis, collaborator samples were shipped as frozen whole blood, as isolated PBMCs, or as DNA extracted from either sample type. This specimen comes from a study of blood T cell repertoires in COVID-19 (dated by TCRdb to 2020 to 2022). As for the study more broadly: Collaborator samples came from the United States, Italy and Spain and covered acute and convalescent phases of COVID-19. The material from the prospective study consisted of cDNA or gDNA derived from T cells, B-cell-depleted T cells, or PBMCs. The repertoires were released in a freely available public database meant as a resource for research on the immune response to SARS-CoV-2. Where HLA class I and class II types were available, the types were taken from metadata supplied by the sample provider, not from assay-based typing. The dataset comprised deeply sampled blood TCRbeta repertoires from subjects exposed to, actively infected with, or recovered from COVID-19. A de-identified subject ID, COVID-19 status, age in years and sex were almost always included in the sample metadata. Samples were obtained from the ongoing ImmuneRACE study (first 160 participants) and from some 1,300 subjects provided by 6 global collaborators. Broad study findings and their caveats: The amount of clinical and demographic metadata varied by source and participant and was provided uncurated.

The sequenced material came from peripheral blood. This chain joins TRBV18 to TRBJ2-3; matching of 6 bases hints at TRBD1 as the D gene. The origin of this receptor is a human donor in a cohort sampled during active COVID-19. The sequenced DNA is TGTGCCAGCTCACCACCTCCGAGGGGGGATACGCAGTATTTT. This gives the protein CASSPPPRGDTQYF.